Listed below are T cell receptor beta chains from one sample, sequenced in a study of radiation and T cells in renal cell carcinoma. The assay was immunoSEQ multiplex PCR, and TCRdb's table has in-frame clones only and misses some. In the table there are 100,000 to 150,000 clones, 81% of which are singletons. Sequencing used blood, obtained from a patient whose treatment included radiotherapy and nephrectomy. These receptors came from a man between 50 and 59 years old with renal cell carcinoma. Both conserved end residues are part of each CDR3. A D gene is named only where the DNA matches it firmly. Rows may omit the clone size; those that give it use once, few, many or a size class.

j_call,v_call,d_call,clone_size,cdr3_nt,cdr3_aa
TRBJ2-4,TRBV4-3,TRBD1,few,TGCGCCAGCAGCCACGATATCCGACAGGGTACGGGTGTCGGAAACATTCAGTACTTC,CASSHDIRQGTGVGNIQYF
TRBJ1-2,TRBV5-1,TRBD1,NA,TGCGCCAGCAGCCGACTAAGGACAGGTTCGACTAACTATGGCTACACCTTC,CASSRLRTGSTNYGYTF
TRBJ2-2,TRBV5-5,NA,NA,TGTGCCAGCAGCTTTGAAGGAGTAGGGTTAGTCACCGGGGAGCTGTTTTTT,CASSFEGVGLVTGELFF
TRBJ2-3,TRBV5-1,NA,once,TGCGCCAGCAGCGGCGGGGATGCCACAGATACGCAGTATTTT,CASSGGDATDTQYF
TRBJ1-6,TRBV30,NA,NA,TGTGCCTGGAGTGTACTAAGCCATAATTCACCCCTCCACTTT,CAWSVLSHNSPLHF
TRBJ1-5,TRBV30,NA,NA,TGTGCCTGGAGTGTATCCGCGAATCAGCCCCAGCATTTT,CAWSVSANQPQHF
TRBJ1-2,TRBV23-1,NA,NA,TGCGCCCGGCGGGGAGTCGCAGCTAACTATGGCTACACCTTC,CARRGVAANYGYTF
TRBJ2-3,TRBV4-3,TRBD2,NA,TGCGCCAGCAGCCAAGACGGCCTAGCGGGTCAAGGCCAGTATTTT,CASSQDGLAGQGQYF
TRBJ2-3,TRBV29-1,NA,NA,TGCAGCGTTGATACTGATACGCAGTATTTT,CSVDTDTQYF
TRBJ2-5,TRBV5-1,NA,once,TGCGCCAGCGAGGAAGGAACGCCTAAAGAGACCCAGTACTTC,CASEEGTPKETQYF
TRBJ2-2,TRBV9,TRBD1,NA,TGTGCCAGCAGCGTAGCGACAGGGTCACCACCCGGGGAGCTGTTTTTT,CASSVATGSPPGELFF
TRBJ2-7,TRBV6-4,NA,NA,TGTGCCAGCAGTGACGGGCGGCTCTCCTACGAGCAGTACTTC,CASSDGRLSYEQYF
TRBJ1-2,TRBV9,TRBD1,NA,TGTGCCAGCACCAACACCGGACAGGGAGACTACACCTTC,CASTNTGQGDYTF
TRBJ1-2,TRBV27,NA,NA,TGTGCCAGCAGTTTATCGTCCAGGTTCGGCTACACCTTC,CASSLSSRFGYTF
TRBJ1-4,TRBV28,TRBD1,NA,TGTGCCAGCAGTCCACGGACAGGGCGGGGGGCAACTAATGAAAAACTGTTTTTT,CASSPRTGRGATNEKLFF
TRBJ1-1,TRBV6-1,NA,few,TGTGCCAGCAGTGTGGGGACGGACACTGAAGCTTTCTTT,CASSVGTDTEAFF
TRBJ1-5,TRBV6-4,TRBD1,NA,TGTGCCAGCAGTGACTCCCTTTGCCGGGACAGGGGATCTGTTAGCAATCAGCCCCAGCATTTT,CASSDSLCRDRGSVSNQPQHF
TRBJ2-1,TRBV29-1,NA,NA,TGCAGCGTTGTGGCAGTAATCAATGAGCAGTTCTTC,CSVVAVINEQFF
TRBJ1-1,TRBV7-2,NA,NA,TGTGCCAGCAGCCCTGGATCTGGGATGAACACTGAAGCTTTCTTT,CASSPGSGMNTEAFF
TRBJ2-1,TRBV6-1,TRBD1,NA,TGTGCCAGCAGCCGGACAGGGGGGGGCAATGAGCAGTTCTTC,CASSRTGGGNEQFF
TRBJ1-4,TRBV10-3,NA,few,TGTGCCATCAGTGAGAGGCCCGGGCAGATTAATGAAAAACTGTTTTTT,CAISERPGQINEKLFF
TRBJ1-1,TRBV4-2,NA,many,TGTGCCAGCAGCCCCCGCCCGGGCGGCACTGAAGCTTTCTTT,CASSPRPGGTEAFF
TRBJ1-2,TRBV4-1,NA,NA,TGCGCCAGCAGCCAAGATATGAGGGGAGTTTATCATGGCTACACCTTC,CASSQDMRGVYHGYTF
TRBJ2-3,TRBV27,NA,NA,TGTGCCAGCGGAATCACAGATACGCAGTATTTT,CASGITDTQYF
TRBJ1-4,TRBV28,TRBD1,NA,TGTGCCAGCAGTTTACAGTTCGATCAGGGGGCGGATGAAAAACTGTTTTTT,CASSLQFDQGADEKLFF
TRBJ2-3,TRBV7-2,NA,NA,TGTGCCAGCAGCCCGTTGGGGGGGCCGCAGGATACGCAGTATTTT,CASSPLGGPQDTQYF
TRBJ1-4,TRBV18,NA,NA,TGTGCCAGCTCACCAGCGACAGGATCTAATGAAAAACTGTTTTTT,CASSPATGSNEKLFF
TRBJ1-6,TRBV30,NA,NA,TGTGCCTGGGGAACAGGGCCGAGCTCCTATAATTCACCCCTCCACTTT,CAWGTGPSSYNSPLHF
TRBJ1-1,TRBV6-6,NA,NA,TGTGCCAGCAGTTTATTGGGGGTCCGTGAAGCTTTCTTT,CASSLLGVREAFF
TRBJ2-7,TRBV28,TRBD1,NA,TGTGCCAGCAGTGACAGGGGACTGAACGAGCAGTACTTC,CASSDRGLNEQYF
TRBJ2-4,TRBV19,TRBD1,NA,TGTGCCAGTGGGGGACAGGGTGCGGACATTCAGTACTTC,CASGGQGADIQYF
TRBJ1-2,TRBV5-1,TRBD1,NA,TGCGCCAGCAGCGGGGGACAGGGTAACTATGGCTACACCTTC,CASSGGQGNYGYTF